The clone carrying this T cell receptor (beta chain) was detected ten times or more. Its antigen is as yet unknown. This sample was taken from a study of identical twins. Study findings and constraints: Researchers reported excess low generation probability among twin-shared out-of-frame alpha sequences.

The CDR3 contains 12 residues. The germline CDR1 and CDR2 sequences are SQVTM and ANQGSEA. Trimming took 4 bases from V and 1 from J, leaving 7 bases between them. Healthy Caucasian donors formed the entire cohort. One entry per CDR3 protein results from TCRdb running MiXCR on the 5' RACE reads. The sample lists around 480,000 distinct CDR3 sequences; 14% were seen once. The data were also submitted as part of a second study, on yellow fever vaccine responses in identical twins.

The chain combines TRBV29-1 with TRBJ2-5; D possibly corresponds to TRBD2 (5 bases). The source is a woman aged 18-29 years in good health. Specimen: CD4+ T cells sorted from blood. In DNA form, the CDR3 reads TGCAGCGTTGGCGGGCCCCAAGAGACCCAGTACTTC. Translation: CSVGGPQETQYF.